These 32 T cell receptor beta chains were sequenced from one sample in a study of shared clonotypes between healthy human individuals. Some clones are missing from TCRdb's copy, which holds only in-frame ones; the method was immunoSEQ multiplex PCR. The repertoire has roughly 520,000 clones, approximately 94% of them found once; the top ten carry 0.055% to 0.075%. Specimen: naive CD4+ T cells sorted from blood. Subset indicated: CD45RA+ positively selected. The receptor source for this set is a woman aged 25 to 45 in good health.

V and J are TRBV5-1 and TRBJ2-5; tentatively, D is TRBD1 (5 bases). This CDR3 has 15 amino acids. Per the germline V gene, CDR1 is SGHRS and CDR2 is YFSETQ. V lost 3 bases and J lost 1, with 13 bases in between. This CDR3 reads CASSWRQLTQETQYF. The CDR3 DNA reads TGCGCCAGCAGCTGGAGACAGCTCACCCAAGAGACCCAGTACTTC.

Here the CDR3 reads CASSSQVQLSSYEQYF. DNA of the CDR3: TGTGCCAGTAGTTCCCAGGTCCAGCTTAGCTCCTACGAGCAGTACTTC. The chain combines TRBV19 with TRBJ2-7, with D uncertain. There are 16 residues in the CDR3. Deletions cut 5 bases from V and 0 bases from J, with 17 bases between. Germline CDR1 is LNHDA and CDR2 is SQIVND (reference sequence).

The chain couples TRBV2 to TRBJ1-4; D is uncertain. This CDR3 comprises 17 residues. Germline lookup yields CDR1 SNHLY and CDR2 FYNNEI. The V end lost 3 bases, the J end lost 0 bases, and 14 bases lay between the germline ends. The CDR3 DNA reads TGTGCCAGCAGTGACCCAATCGACATCTCAACTAATGAAAAACTGTTTTTT. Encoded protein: CASSDPIDISTNEKLFF.

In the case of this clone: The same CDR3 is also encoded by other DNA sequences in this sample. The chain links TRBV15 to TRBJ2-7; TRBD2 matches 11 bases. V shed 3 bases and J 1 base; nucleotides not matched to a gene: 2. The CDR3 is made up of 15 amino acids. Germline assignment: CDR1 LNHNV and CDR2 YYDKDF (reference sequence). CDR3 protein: CATSSRTSGSYEQYF. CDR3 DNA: TGTGCCACCAGCAGCCGGACTAGCGGGTCCTACGAGCAGTACTTC.

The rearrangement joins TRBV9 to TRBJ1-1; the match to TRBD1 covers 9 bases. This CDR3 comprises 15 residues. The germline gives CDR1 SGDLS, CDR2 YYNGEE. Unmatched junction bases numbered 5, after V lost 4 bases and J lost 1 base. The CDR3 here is CASSPLGQGNTEAFF. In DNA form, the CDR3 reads TGTGCCAGCAGCCCCTTGGGACAGGGGAACACTGAAGCTTTCTTT.

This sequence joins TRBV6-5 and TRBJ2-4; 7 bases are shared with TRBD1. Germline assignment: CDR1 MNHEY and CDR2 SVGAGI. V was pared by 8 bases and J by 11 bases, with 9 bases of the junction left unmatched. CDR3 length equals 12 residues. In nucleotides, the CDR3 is TGTGCCAGCGCCCGAGGGGGCGAGGTTCAGTACTTC. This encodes CASARGGEVQYF.

The CDR3 loop is CASRTGGAYEKLFF. CDR3 DNA: TGTGCCAGCCGAACAGGGGGCGCCTATGAAAAACTGTTTTTT. The chain carries TRBV28 and TRBJ1-4; 9 bases align to TRBD1. The V gene's germline CDR1 is MDHEN and CDR2 SYDVKM. There are 14 residues in the CDR3. V lost 8 bases and J lost 6; bases outside the gene matches: 7.

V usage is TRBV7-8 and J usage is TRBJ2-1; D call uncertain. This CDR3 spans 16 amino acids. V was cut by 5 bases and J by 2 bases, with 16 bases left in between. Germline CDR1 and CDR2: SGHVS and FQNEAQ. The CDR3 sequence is CASSHTRVIPYNEQFF. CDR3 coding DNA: TGTGCCAGCAGCCATACACGGGTTATCCCCTACAATGAGCAGTTCTTC.

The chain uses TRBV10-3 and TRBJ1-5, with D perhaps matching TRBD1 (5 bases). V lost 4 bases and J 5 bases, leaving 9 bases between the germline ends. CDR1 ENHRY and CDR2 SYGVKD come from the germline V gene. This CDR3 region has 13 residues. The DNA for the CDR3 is TGTGCCATCAGTGGGACATCTGATCAGCCCCAGCATTTT. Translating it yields CAISGTSDQPQHF.

CDR3 nucleotides: TGTGCCAGCAGACCGGGACAGGGGGTCTTCCCCTACGAGCAGTACTTC. Its protein is CASRPGQGVFPYEQYF. The genes are TRBV2 and TRBJ2-7; 11 nucleotides agree with TRBD1. Germline V lookup: CDR1 SNHLY, CDR2 FYNNEI. CDR3 size: 16 residues. J was trimmed by 2 bases and V by 6 bases; bases with no gene match: 9.

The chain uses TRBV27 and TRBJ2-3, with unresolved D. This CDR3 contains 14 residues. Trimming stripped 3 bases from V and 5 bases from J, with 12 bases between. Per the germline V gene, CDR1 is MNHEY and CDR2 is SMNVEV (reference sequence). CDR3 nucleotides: TGTGCCAGCAGTTTGCGGCTCTTTGGAGATACGCAGTATTTT. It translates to CASSLRLFGDTQYF.

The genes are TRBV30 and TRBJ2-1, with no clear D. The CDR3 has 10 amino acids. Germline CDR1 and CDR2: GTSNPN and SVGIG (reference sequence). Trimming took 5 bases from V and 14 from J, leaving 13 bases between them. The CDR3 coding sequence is TGTGCCTGGGTGGTTCGATCCGAGTTCTTC. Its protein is CAWVVRSEFF. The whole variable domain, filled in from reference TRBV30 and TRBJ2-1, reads SQTIHQWPATLVQPVGSPLSLECTVEGTSNPNLYWYRQAAGRGLQLLFYSVGIGQISSEVPQNLSASRPQDRQFILSSKKLLLSDSGFYLCAWVVRSEFFGPGTRLTVL.

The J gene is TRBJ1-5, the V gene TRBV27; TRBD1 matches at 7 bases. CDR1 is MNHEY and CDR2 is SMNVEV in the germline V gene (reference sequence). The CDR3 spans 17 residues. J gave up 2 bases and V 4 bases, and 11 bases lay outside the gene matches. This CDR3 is CASSSLTGRKGNQPQHF. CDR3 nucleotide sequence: TGTGCCAGCAGTTCCTTGACAGGGCGGAAGGGCAATCAGCCCCAGCATTTT.

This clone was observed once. For the CDR3, the DNA is TGCGCCAGCAGCTGGGGACGGACTACGAAAGATACGCAGTATTTT. Its protein is CASSWGRTTKDTQYF. The rearrangement links TRBV5-1 to TRBJ2-3, with D possibly being TRBD2 (6 bases). The CDR3 loop spans 15 amino acids. V lost 3 bases, J lost 5 bases, and 16 bases lay in between. In germline, CDR1 is SGHRS, CDR2 YFSETQ.

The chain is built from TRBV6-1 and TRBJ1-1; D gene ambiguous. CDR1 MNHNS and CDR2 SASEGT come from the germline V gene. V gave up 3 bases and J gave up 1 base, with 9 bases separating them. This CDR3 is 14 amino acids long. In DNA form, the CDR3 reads TGTGCCAGCAGTGAGGGCAGATCGAACACTGAAGCTTTCTTT. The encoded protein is CASSEGRSNTEAFF.

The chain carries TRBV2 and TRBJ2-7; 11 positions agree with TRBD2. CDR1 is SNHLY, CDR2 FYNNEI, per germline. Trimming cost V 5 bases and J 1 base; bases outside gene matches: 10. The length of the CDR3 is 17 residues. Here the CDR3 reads CASSTRTSGLNSYEQYF. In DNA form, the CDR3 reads TGTGCCAGCAGTACGCGGACTAGCGGGCTTAATTCCTACGAGCAGTACTTC.

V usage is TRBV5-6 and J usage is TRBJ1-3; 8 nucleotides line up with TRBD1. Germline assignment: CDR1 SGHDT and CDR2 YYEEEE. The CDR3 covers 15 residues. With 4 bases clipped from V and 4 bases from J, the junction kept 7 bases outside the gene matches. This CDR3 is CASSRTGTGGNTIYF. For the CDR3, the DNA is TGTGCCAGCAGCAGAACCGGGACAGGAGGAAACACCATATATTTT.

CDR3 loop: CASSLVRDNTGELFF. The DNA of the CDR3 is TGTGCCAGCAGCTTAGTCCGAGATAACACCGGGGAGCTGTTTTTT. The rearrangement links TRBV7-9 to TRBJ2-2; D is uncertain. This CDR3 contains 15 residues. V was pared by 1 base and J by 2 bases, with 8 bases between. Germline V CDR1 and CDR2: SEHNR, FQNEAQ (reference sequence).

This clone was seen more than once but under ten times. The CDR3 DNA reads as TGTGCCAGCAGCTTGACTAGCGGGGTTTCAGATACGCAGTATTTT. It is translated as CASSLTSGVSDTQYF. V and J are TRBV5-4 and TRBJ2-3, with TRBD2 matching over 10 bases. With V trimmed by 1 base and J by 4 bases, 3 bases remained unmatched. The CDR3 contains 15 residues. Germline CDR1 and CDR2: SGHNT and YYREEE (reference sequence).

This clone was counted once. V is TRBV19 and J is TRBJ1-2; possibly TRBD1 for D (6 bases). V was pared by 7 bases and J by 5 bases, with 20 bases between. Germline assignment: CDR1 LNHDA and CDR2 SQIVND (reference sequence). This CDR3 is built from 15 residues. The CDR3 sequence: CASKGSDSFIYGYTF. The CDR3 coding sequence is TGTGCCAGTAAGGGATCGGACAGCTTTATTTATGGCTACACCTTC.

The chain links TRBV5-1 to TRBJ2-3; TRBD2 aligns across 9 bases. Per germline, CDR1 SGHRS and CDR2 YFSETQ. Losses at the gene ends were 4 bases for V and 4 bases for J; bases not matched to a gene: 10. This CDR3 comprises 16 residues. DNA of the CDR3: TGCGCCAGCAGCCCACAACGGACTAGCGTTGCAGATACGCAGTATTTT. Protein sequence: CASSPQRTSVADTQYF.

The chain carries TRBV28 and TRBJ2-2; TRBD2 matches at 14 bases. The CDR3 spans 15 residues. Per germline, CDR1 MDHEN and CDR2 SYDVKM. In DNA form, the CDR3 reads TGTGCTGGGACTAGCGGGAGTCGAGACACCGGGGAGCTGTTTTTT. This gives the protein CAGTSGSRDTGELFF.

The CDR3 region has the DNA TGTGCCAGCAGTGAAGGGGTAGGGGCCTCTGGAAACACCATATATTTT. Protein: CASSEGVGASGNTIYF. The V call is TRBV2, the J call TRBJ1-3; tentatively, D is TRBD1 (5 bases). Trimming took 1 base from V and 0 from J, leaving 10 bases between them. The CDR3 covers 16 residues. CDR1 and CDR2 (germline): SNHLY, FYNNEI.

CDR3 loop: CASSKRTGGDEQYF. The CDR3 region has the DNA TGTGCCAGCAGCAAACGCACAGGGGGAGACGAGCAGTACTTC. This rearrangement joins TRBV21-1 to TRBJ2-7; TRBD1 is the table's D call, not checked against the DNA. TRBV21-1 is a known pseudogene. This CDR3 is 14 amino acids long.

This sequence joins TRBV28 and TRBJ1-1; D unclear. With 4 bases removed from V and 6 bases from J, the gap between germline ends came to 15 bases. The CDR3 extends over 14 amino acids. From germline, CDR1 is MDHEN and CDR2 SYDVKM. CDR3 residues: CASSSLGEGSEAFF. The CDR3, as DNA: TGTGCCAGCAGTTCCCTCGGGGAGGGCTCTGAAGCTTTCTTT.

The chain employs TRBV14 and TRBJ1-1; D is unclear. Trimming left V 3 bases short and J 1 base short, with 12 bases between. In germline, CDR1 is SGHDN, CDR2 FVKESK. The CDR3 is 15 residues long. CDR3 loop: CASSQSLTRNTEAFF. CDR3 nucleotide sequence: TGTGCCAGCAGCCAGTCTCTCACGCGGAACACTGAAGCTTTCTTT.

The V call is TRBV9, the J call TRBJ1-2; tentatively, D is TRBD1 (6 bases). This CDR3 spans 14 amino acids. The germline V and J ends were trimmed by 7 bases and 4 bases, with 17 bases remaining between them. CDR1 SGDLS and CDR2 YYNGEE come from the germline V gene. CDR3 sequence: CASRPAGDSYGYTF. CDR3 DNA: TGTGCCAGCCGCCCGGCAGGGGATTCCTATGGCTACACCTTC.

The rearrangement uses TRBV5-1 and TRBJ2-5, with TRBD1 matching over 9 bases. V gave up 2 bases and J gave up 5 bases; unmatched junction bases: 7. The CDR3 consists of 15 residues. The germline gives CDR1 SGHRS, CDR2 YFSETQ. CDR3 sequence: CASSFNRGREETQYF. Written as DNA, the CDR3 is TGCGCCAGCAGCTTTAACAGGGGGCGCGAGGAGACCCAGTACTTC.

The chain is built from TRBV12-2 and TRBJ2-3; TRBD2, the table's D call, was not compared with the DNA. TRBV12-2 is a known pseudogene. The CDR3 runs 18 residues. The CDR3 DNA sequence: TGTGCAAGTCGCTTACAGATGTTTGGGGGAGGTGGAACAGATACGCAGTATTTT. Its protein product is CASRLQMFGGGGTDTQYF.

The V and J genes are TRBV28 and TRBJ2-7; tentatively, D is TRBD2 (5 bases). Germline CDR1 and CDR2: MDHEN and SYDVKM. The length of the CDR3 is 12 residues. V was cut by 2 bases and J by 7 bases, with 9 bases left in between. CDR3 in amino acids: CASSLRPGEQYF. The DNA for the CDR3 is TGTGCCAGCAGTTTACGGCCGGGGGAGCAGTACTTC.

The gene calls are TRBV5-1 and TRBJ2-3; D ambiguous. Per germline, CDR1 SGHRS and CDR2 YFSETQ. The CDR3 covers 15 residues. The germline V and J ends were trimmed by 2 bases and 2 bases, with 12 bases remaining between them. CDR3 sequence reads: CASSFSQTNTDTQYF. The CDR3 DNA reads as TGCGCCAGCAGCTTCTCCCAAACCAACACAGATACGCAGTATTTT.

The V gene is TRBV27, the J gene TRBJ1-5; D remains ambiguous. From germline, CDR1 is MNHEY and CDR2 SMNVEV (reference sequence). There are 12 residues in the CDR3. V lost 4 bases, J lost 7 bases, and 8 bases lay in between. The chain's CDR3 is CASSSPPQPQHF. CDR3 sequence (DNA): TGTGCCAGCAGTTCCCCTCCGCAGCCCCAGCATTTT.